The 5 T cell receptor beta chains presented below share a single source sample, sequenced in a study of cytomegalovirus exposure and HLA in healthy donors. The PCR had 60 Vbeta and 13 Jbeta primers. Produced via immunoSEQ multiplex PCR; TCRdb's table is partial and in-frame only. The repertoire has about 190,000 clones, around 84% of them found once; the top ten carry roughly 3.1%. Material for sequencing was PBMCs. The receptors stem from a man aged 40-50 years in good health and CMV-seropositive.

The rearrangement uses TRBV10-3 and TRBJ1-1; D is uncertain. This CDR3 contains 12 residues. Germline V CDR1 and CDR2: ENHRY, SYGVKD. Trimming took off 10 bases at V and 1 base at J, with 10 bases between the two ends. The CDR3 loop reads CATLRGNTEAFF. For the CDR3, the DNA is TGTGCCACCCTGAGAGGGAACACTGAAGCTTTCTTT.

The CDR3 DNA reads TGTGCCAGCAGCTTAACCGGGACTAGCGTTGGGTACGAGCAGTACTTC. Its protein is CASSLTGTSVGYEQYF. The chain recombines TRBV7-2 with TRBJ2-7, with 10 bases matching TRBD2. Trimming removed 2 bases from V and 4 bases from J; junction bases left unmatched: 8. The CDR3 length is 16 residues. Germline V gene data show CDR1 as SGHTA and CDR2 as FQGNSA.

The V call is TRBV5-1, the J call TRBJ2-7; the match to TRBD1 covers 9 bases. CDR1 and CDR2 from the germline V gene are SGHRS and YFSETQ. With V trimmed by 4 bases and J by 4 bases, 9 bases remained unmatched. The CDR3 is 15 amino acids. CDR3 sequence: CASSPRQGGSYEQYF. For the CDR3, the DNA is TGCGCCAGCAGCCCCAGACAGGGGGGCTCATACGAGCAGTACTTC.

The chain is built from TRBV4-3 and TRBJ1-2; D not resolved. The V end was cut by 1 base, the J end by 3 bases, with 15 bases between. Looked up from germline, CDR1 is LGHNA and CDR2 is YSLEER. The CDR3 contains 16 residues. In nucleotides, the CDR3 is TGCGCCAGCAGCCAAGTCGGACGGGAATTCGACTATGGCTACACCTTC. Its protein product is CASSQVGREFDYGYTF.

The chain recombines TRBV18 with TRBJ1-4; the match to TRBD1 covers 9 bases. CDR1 is KGHSH and CDR2 is LQKENI in the germline V gene. V lost 6 bases to trimming and J lost 8 bases; unmatched junction nucleotides: 13. The CDR3 runs 16 residues. The CDR3 is CASSPTQGAPGEKLFF. For the CDR3, the DNA is TGTGCCAGCTCGCCTACACAGGGGGCCCCGGGGGAAAAACTGTTTTTT.